One sample yielded the 14 T cell receptor beta chains listed below, sequenced in a study of identical twins. MiXCR was run by TCRdb on the 5' RACE reads, yielding one entry per CDR3 protein. The table lists roughly 690,000 distinct CDR3 sequences, around 6.1% of them singletons, with around 2% in the top ten. The sequencing input was naive T cells sorted from blood. These receptors were collected from a man aged 18 to 30 in good health.

In this sample, this clonotype turned up many times. Written as DNA, the CDR3 is TGTGCCAGCAGTCCCGTACAGGGGGGGGCTAACACTGAAGCTTTCTTT. Protein product: CASSPVQGGANTEAFF. The chain couples TRBV12-3 or TRBV12-4 to TRBJ1-1; 8 bases map to TRBD1. This CDR3 comprises 16 residues. V shed 5 bases and J 2 bases; nucleotides not matched to a gene: 10.

The DNA of the CDR3 is TGCACCAGCAGCCACCTCCAACAACCCCTAGAGCCAGACGAGCAGTACGTC. This translates into CTSSHLQQPLEPDEQYV. The rearrangement joins TRBV1 to TRBJ2-7; the table's D call, TRBD1, has no DNA check behind it. TRBV1 is listed as a pseudogene. The CDR3 totals 17 residues.

This clonotype was counted only a few times. This chain links TRBV7-8 with TRBJ1-5; D uncertain. In germline, CDR1 is SGHVS, CDR2 FQNEAQ. The ends were cut back, 1 base at V and 4 bases at J, with 11 bases in the middle. The CDR3 covers 15 residues. The CDR3 loop is CASSLGSGPNQPQHF. CDR3 nucleotide sequence: TGTGCCAGCAGCTTAGGATCAGGCCCTAATCAGCCCCAGCATTTT.

Ten or more counts support this clonotype. The CDR3 sequence is CASRQGGMGLADHNEQFF. Here the CDR3 DNA reads TGTGCCAGCAGACAAGGGGGGATGGGACTAGCGGACCACAATGAGCAGTTCTTC. The rearrangement uses TRBV12-3 or TRBV12-4 and TRBJ2-1; the match to TRBD2 covers 11 bases. This CDR3 has 18 amino acids. Unmatched junction bases numbered 15, after V lost 6 bases and J lost 5 bases.

This clonotype appeared many times. The chain links TRBV28 to TRBJ1-4; no definite D call. V was pared by 6 bases and J by 3 bases, with 11 bases between. Looked up from germline, CDR1 is MDHEN and CDR2 is SYDVKM. The CDR3 is 14 amino acids. The CDR3 DNA reads as TGTGCCAGCAGGAGGAGTTATTCTAATGAAAAACTGTTTTTT. Protein: CASRRSYSNEKLFF.

This clonotype was detected ten times or more. V usage is TRBV6-5 and J usage is TRBJ2-2; D may be TRBD2 (6 bases). Germline V lookup: CDR1 MNHEY, CDR2 SVGAGI. The CDR3 is made up of 14 amino acids. V dropped 0 bases and J dropped 6 bases, with 8 bases sitting between them. CDR3 sequence: CASSYSRGAGELFF. In nucleotides, the CDR3 is TGTGCCAGCAGTTACTCGCGGGGAGCCGGGGAGCTGTTTTTT.

This clonotype was recorded at least ten times. The V and J genes are TRBV4-2 and TRBJ2-1; 9 bases line up with TRBD1. The V gene end was trimmed by 4 bases and the J gene end by 6 bases; junction bases not matched to a gene: 13. The CDR3 spans 17 residues. The V gene's germline CDR1 is LGHNA and CDR2 YNFKEQ. The CDR3 region is CASSPTFGDRVLNEQFF. The DNA for the CDR3 is TGTGCCAGCAGCCCTACCTTTGGGGACAGGGTTCTCAATGAGCAGTTCTTC.

The V call is TRBV20-1, the J call TRBJ2-1, with 9 bases that match TRBD2. With 3 bases clipped from V and 1 base from J, the junction kept 7 bases outside the gene matches. Germline values: CDR1 DFQATT, CDR2 SNEGSKA (reference sequence). This CDR3 has 16 residues. CDR3 residues: CSASFGGRGSYNEQFF. CDR3 sequence (DNA): TGCAGTGCTAGTTTTGGCGGGAGGGGATCCTACAATGAGCAGTTCTTC.

This clonotype showed up just a few times. V is TRBV7-2 and J is TRBJ1-3; no reliable D call. Germline V gene sequence: CDR1 SGHTA, CDR2 FQGNSA. Deletions cut 1 base from V and 0 bases from J, with 10 bases between. The CDR3 covers 16 residues. The CDR3 DNA reads as TGTGCCAGCAGCTTAGTTCGGCAGATCTCTGGAAACACCATATATTTT. This codes for CASSLVRQISGNTIYF.

The genes are TRBV2 and TRBJ2-2; D perhaps matches TRBD1 (6 bases). Looked up from germline, CDR1 is SNHLY and CDR2 is FYNNEI. This CDR3 region has 14 residues. Trimming took 5 bases from V and 5 from J, leaving 12 bases between them. CDR3 sequence: CASSRTGQTGELFF. CDR3 nucleotides: TGTGCCAGCAGTCGCACAGGGCAGACCGGGGAGCTGTTTTTT.

This clonotype was observed at least ten times. This chain links TRBV29-1 with TRBJ2-3; D is possibly TRBD1 (7 bases). CDR1 is SQVTM and CDR2 is ANQGSEA in the germline V gene. V lost 6 bases and J lost 2, with 15 bases in between. The CDR3 consists of 14 residues. CDR3 sequence (DNA): TGCAGCGTACGACAGGGAGGATTCACAGATACGCAGTATTTT. Protein sequence: CSVRQGGFTDTQYF.

This clonotype was observed many times. The chain uses TRBV10-2 and TRBJ1-2; D is ambiguous. Trimming removed 2 bases at V and 6 bases at J, with 7 bases between. Germline V gene lookup returns CDR1 WSHSY and CDR2 SAAADI. This CDR3 contains 12 residues. The CDR3: CASSETGDGYTF. The DNA of the CDR3 is TGCGCCAGCAGTGAGACTGGGGATGGCTACACCTTC.

This clonotype was counted a few times. The rearrangement links TRBV12-3 or TRBV12-4 to TRBJ1-1; 7 bases align to TRBD1. The J segment lost 10 bases and the V segment lost 3 bases, leaving 11 bases of the junction unmatched. The CDR3 covers 14 residues. CDR3: CASSLPRERGPAFF. Written as DNA, the CDR3 is TGTGCCAGCAGTTTGCCTAGGGAGAGGGGGCCAGCTTTCTTT.

This clonotype came up many times. The chain couples TRBV29-1 to TRBJ1-1; D is uncertain. Trimming cost V 0 bases and J 4 bases, with 9 bases left between them. The germline V gene encodes CDR1 SQVTM and CDR2 ANQGSEA. The CDR3 covers 13 residues. In nucleotides, the CDR3 is TGCAGCGTTGAAGACAGTTCTTTCACTGAAGCTTTCTTT. Translation gives CSVEDSSFTEAFF.